What follows are 29 T cell receptor beta chains derived from one specimen sequenced in a study of T cells after yellow fever vaccination. Using its own MiXCR run on the 5' RACE reads, TCRdb lists one record per CDR3 protein. The top ten hold under 20% of the sample, which has approximately 240,000 distinct CDR3 sequences, over 3% seen once. Specimen: PBMCs, collected 15 days after the yellow fever booster vaccination. These receptors all come from a man aged 18 to 30 who received the YFV17D yellow fever vaccine.

This clonotype occurred once. Just one base apart from a much larger clone, this may be a read error. CDR3 nucleotides: TGTGCCAGCAGCCCGAAAGCCGAGAGTAGGCCCAATGAGCAGTTCTTC. This translates into CASSPKAESRPNEQFF. The chain combines TRBV7-2 with TRBJ2-1; no definite D call. Germline CDR1 and CDR2: SGHTA and FQGNSA. V shed 5 bases and J shed 6 bases, with 20 bases lying between them. The CDR3 runs to 16 residues.

J is TRBJ2-7 and V is TRBV5-3, with D possibly being TRBD1 or TRBD2 (5 bases each). TRBV5-3 belongs to the ORF category, with a function that is uncertain. This CDR3 is 16 amino acids long. CDR3 protein: CASSFYGTEASYEQYV. In nucleotides, the CDR3 is TGTGCCAGTAGCTTTTATGGGACCGAGGCTTCCTACGAGCAGTACGTC.

This clonotype was seen at least ten times. This chain connects TRBV4-3 to TRBJ2-1; 9 positions agree with TRBD2. The CDR3 runs to 16 residues. V lost 0 bases and J lost 4; bases outside the gene matches: 4. Germline V gene lookup returns CDR1 LGHNA and CDR2 YSLEER. The CDR3 spells CASSQDLGLAYNEQFF. The CDR3 DNA reads TGCGCCAGCAGCCAAGATTTGGGACTAGCTTACAATGAGCAGTTCTTC.

This clonotype was counted at least ten times. This sequence joins TRBV25-1 and TRBJ2-1; 8 nucleotides line up with TRBD1. Trimming removed 3 bases from V and 6 bases from J; junction bases left unmatched: 13. CDR1 is MGHDK and CDR2 is SYGVNS in the germline V gene. The CDR3 totals 17 residues. CDR3 amino acids: CASSDDGQGHSINEQFF. The DNA of the CDR3 is TGTGCCAGCAGTGATGACGGACAGGGTCATTCCATCAATGAGCAGTTCTTC.

There are many counts of this clonotype. The V and J genes are TRBV9 and TRBJ2-3; 10 bases fit TRBD2. Germline assignment: CDR1 SGDLS and CDR2 YYNGEE. After removal of 3 bases from V and 3 bases from J, the junction contained 7 bases not matched to a gene. The length of the CDR3 is 16 residues. CDR3 region: CASSGAGGQSTDTQYF. In DNA form, the CDR3 reads TGTGCCAGCAGCGGAGCGGGGGGGCAGTCGACAGATACGCAGTATTTT.

This clonotype was counted ten times or more. The gene calls are TRBV21-1 and TRBJ2-3. TRBV21-1 has pseudogene status. CDR3 length: 16 residues. In DNA form, the CDR3 reads TGTGCCAGCAGCAAAGGACGGATCAAACACCCAGATACGCAGTATTTT. Amino acids: CASSKGRIKHPDTQYF.

This clonotype has a count of ten or more. V and J are TRBV6-6 and TRBJ1-4; D might be TRBD1 (5 bases). Trimming removed 5 bases from V and 0 bases from J, with 13 bases in between. CDR1 is MNHNY and CDR2 is SVGAGI in the germline V gene (reference sequence). The CDR3 loop spans 16 amino acids. Written as DNA, the CDR3 is TGTGCCAGCAGTCGAATCCGACAGACAACTAATGAAAAACTGTTTTTT. This gives the protein CASSRIRQTTNEKLFF.

This clonotype was detected ten times or more. The CDR3 DNA sequence: TGCAGCGCCATAATTGGGACAGTCAGCAATCAGCCCCAGCATTTT. Its translation is CSAIIGTVSNQPQHF. The J gene is TRBJ1-5, the V gene TRBV29-1; 7 bases fit TRBD1. The germline gives CDR1 SQVTM, CDR2 ANQGSEA. J was trimmed by 1 base and V by 7 bases; bases with no gene match: 10. There are 15 residues in the CDR3.

The V call is TRBV3-1, the J call TRBJ2-1, with D perhaps TRBD2 (7 bases). The CDR3 is made up of 16 amino acids. Germline V gives CDR1 LGHDT, CDR2 YNNKEL (reference sequence). V was cut by 3 bases and J by 3 bases, with 15 bases left in between. CDR3 sequence reads: CASSQGGGDLYNEQFF. CDR3 bases: TGTGCCAGCAGCCAGGGAGGGGGGGACCTCTACAATGAGCAGTTCTTC.

This clonotype was detected ten times or more. The rearrangement joins TRBV6-5 to TRBJ2-3; D might be TRBD1 (6 bases). The V end was cut by 2 bases, the J end by 5 bases, with 14 bases between. CDR1 MNHEY and CDR2 SVGAGI come from the germline V gene. This CDR3 region has 15 residues. This chain's CDR3 is CASSYGQPLVDTQYF. CDR3 nucleotide sequence: TGTGCCAGCAGTTACGGACAGCCCCTGGTAGATACGCAGTATTTT.

This clonotype was seen many times. The chain couples TRBV20-1 to TRBJ1-5; unclear D gene. Germline V gene data show CDR1 as DFQATT and CDR2 as SNEGSKA (reference sequence). Deletions cut 6 bases from V and 5 bases from J, with 14 bases between. The CDR3 loop spans 13 amino acids. CDR3 amino acids: CSALDPNDQPQHF. For the CDR3, the DNA is TGCAGTGCCCTAGACCCGAATGATCAGCCCCAGCATTTT.

The chain uses TRBV19 and TRBJ1-5; D call uncertain. The V end was cut by 1 base, the J end by 6 bases, with 10 bases between. This CDR3 is 14 amino acids long. The germline CDR1 and CDR2 sequences are LNHDA and SQIVND (reference sequence). The CDR3 reads CASSIGLESQPQHF. DNA of the CDR3: TGTGCCAGTAGTATAGGGCTGGAGTCTCAGCCCCAGCATTTT.

Ten or more counts support this clonotype. V and J are TRBV7-9 and TRBJ2-1; D remains unclear. The CDR3 runs 13 residues. The V gene lost 1 base and the J gene lost 8 bases, with 9 bases spanning the gap. CDR1 and CDR2 (germline): SEHNR, FQNEAQ (reference sequence). The CDR3 DNA is TGTGCCAGCAGCTTAGACAGCAAGCATGAGCAGTTCTTC. The encoded protein is CASSLDSKHEQFF.

This clonotype appeared many times. The gene calls are TRBV7-2 and TRBJ2-7; D not resolved. The V gene lost 4 bases and the J gene lost 4 bases, with 17 bases spanning the gap. CDR1 is SGHTA, CDR2 FQGNSA, per germline. The CDR3 sequence is 15 residues long. The CDR3 loop is CASSSFGSPKYEQYF. CDR3 in DNA: TGTGCCAGCAGCTCTTTTGGTTCGCCCAAGTACGAGCAGTACTTC.

This clonotype was counted ten times or more. The V call is TRBV20-1, the J call TRBJ1-6; TRBD1 matches at 7 bases. V was pared by 0 bases and J by 2 bases, with 7 bases of the junction left unmatched. Germline lookup yields CDR1 DFQATT and CDR2 SNEGSKA (reference sequence). This CDR3 region has 17 residues. The CDR3 here is CSARDFNRGTYNSPLHF. Here the CDR3 DNA reads TGCAGTGCTAGAGACTTCAACAGGGGCACCTATAATTCACCCCTCCACTTT.

The table lists this clonotype with many counts. The V gene is TRBV10-3, the J gene TRBJ2-5; no reliable D call. CDR3 length: 14 amino acids. Trimming cost V 6 bases and J 1 base, with 12 bases left between them. The germline gives CDR1 ENHRY, CDR2 SYGVKD. The CDR3 region is CAISQTSAQETQYF. In nucleotides, the CDR3 is TGTGCCATCAGCCAGACCTCTGCCCAAGAGACCCAGTACTTC.

This clonotype was recorded many times. This chain connects TRBV7-8 to TRBJ1-1, with a possible D match to TRBD1 (6 bases). CDR1 and CDR2 from the germline V gene are SGHVS and FQNEAQ. There are 15 residues in the CDR3. Trimming pared 1 base from V and 4 bases from J, leaving 13 bases between. CDR3 region: CASSLVGRGLTEAFF. CDR3 DNA: TGTGCCAGCAGCTTAGTCGGCAGGGGACTCACTGAAGCTTTCTTT. Full variable domain (missing parts from reference TRBV7-8 and TRBJ1-1): GAGVSQSPRYKVAKRGQDVALRCDPISGHVSLFWYQQALGQGPEFLTYFQNEAQLDKSGLPSDRFFAERPEGSVSTLKIQRTQQEDSAVYLCASSLVGRGLTEAFFGQGTRLTVV.

Ten or more counts support this clonotype. V and J are TRBV5-5 and TRBJ2-5; D possibly corresponds to TRBD2 (5 bases). Germline lookup yields CDR1 SGHKS and CDR2 YYEKEE (reference sequence). This CDR3 has 17 amino acids. Trimming took off 6 bases at V and 2 bases at J, with 23 bases between the two ends. The CDR3 sequence: CASISLFTRVGQETQYF. For the CDR3, the DNA is TGTGCCAGCATCTCACTGTTTACTAGAGTAGGACAAGAGACCCAGTACTTC. Full variable domain (outside the CDR3, taken from reference TRBV5-5 and TRBJ2-5): DAGVTQSPTHLIKTRGQQVTLRCSPISGHKSVSWYQQVLGQGPQFIFQYYEKEERGRGNFPDRFSARQFPNYSSELNVNALLLGDSALYLCASISLFTRVGQETQYFGPGTRLLVL.

This clonotype was detected many times. The V gene is TRBV6-5, the J gene TRBJ1-5; 9 bases map to TRBD1. Trimming cost V 5 bases and J 9 bases; bases outside gene matches: 17. CDR1 is MNHEY and CDR2 is SVGAGI in the germline V gene. The CDR3 loop spans 17 amino acids. The CDR3: CASSAQTRQGGFRPQHF. Here the CDR3 DNA reads TGTGCCAGCAGTGCTCAGACACGACAGGGGGGTTTTCGGCCCCAGCATTTT.

This clonotype has at least ten counts. V is TRBV7-3 and J is TRBJ2-2; 9 bases are a match to TRBD1. V was clipped by 5 bases and J by 8 bases; unmatched bases: 12. The CDR3 spans 16 residues. CDR1 and CDR2 (germline): SGHTA, FQGTGA. In DNA, the CDR3 is TGTGCCAGCAGCCAAATACCGGGACAGGGTGTAGGGGAGCTGTTTTTT. Its translation: CASSQIPGQGVGELFF. Looking up the rest from reference TRBV7-3 and TRBJ2-2 gives the full variable domain: GAGVSQTPSNKVTEKGKYVELRCDPISGHTALYWYRQSLGQGPEFLIYFQGTGAADDSGLPNDRFFAVRPEGSVSTLKIQRTERGDSAVYLCASSQIPGQGVGELFFGEGSRLTVL.

This clonotype has a count of ten or more. The chain has TRBV5-1 and TRBJ1-6; D is unclear. Germline values: CDR1 SGHRS, CDR2 YFSETQ. The CDR3 contains 15 residues. V lost 0 bases, J lost 1 base, and 5 bases lay in between. The CDR3 spells CASSLVLSYNSPLHF. For the CDR3, the DNA is TGCGCCAGCAGCTTGGTTCTGTCCTATAATTCACCCCTCCACTTT.

This clonotype was counted many times. The genes are TRBV5-1 and TRBJ1-3; unclear D gene. V was clipped by 0 bases and J by 3 bases, with 7 bases between them. From germline, CDR1 is SGHRS and CDR2 YFSETQ. The CDR3 consists of 14 residues. The CDR3, as DNA: TGCGCCAGCAGCTTGGGAGACAATGGAAACACCATATATTTT. Translating gives CASSLGDNGNTIYF.

The V gene is TRBV6-2 or TRBV6-3, the J gene TRBJ1-5; D possibly corresponds to TRBD1 (5 bases). CDR1 and CDR2 from the germline V gene are MNHEY and SVGEGT. The CDR3 consists of 12 residues. The germline V and J ends were trimmed by 7 bases and 6 bases, with 10 bases remaining between them. In DNA form, the CDR3 reads TGTGCCAGCACCGACGGGGGTCAGCCCCAGCATTTT. Translating gives CASTDGGQPQHF.

In its sample, this clonotype was seen many times. The gene calls are TRBV5-4 and TRBJ2-1; D not resolved. Germline CDR1 and CDR2: SGHNT and YYREEE (reference sequence). This CDR3 is built from 13 residues. The V end was cut by 4 bases, the J end by 5 bases, with 10 bases between. This CDR3 reads CASSPRWHNEQFF. CDR3 nucleotides: TGTGCCAGCAGCCCGCGCTGGCACAATGAGCAGTTCTTC.

This clonotype was counted ten times or more. CDR3 bases: TGTGCCAGCAGTGTTGGCATCGGCGAGACCCAGTACTTC. This gives the protein CASSVGIGETQYF. This chain connects TRBV2 to TRBJ2-5, with D hard to call. V was cut by 4 bases and J by 5 bases, with 11 bases left in between. Looked up from germline, CDR1 is SNHLY and CDR2 is FYNNEI. The CDR3 contains 13 residues.

This clonotype was recorded many times. This chain joins TRBV29-1 and TRBJ1-1; TRBD1 matches 10 bases. Trimming cost V 4 bases and J 5 bases; bases outside gene matches: 1. In germline, CDR1 is SQVTM, CDR2 ANQGSEA. There are 12 residues in the CDR3. In DNA, the CDR3 is TGCAGCGTTGGGACAGGGGGGACTGAAGCTTTCTTT. Translating it yields CSVGTGGTEAFF.

This clonotype was detected many times. The chain recombines TRBV5-1 with TRBJ2-2; D possibly uses TRBD1 or TRBD2 (6 bases each). Between the trimmed V and J ends, which lost 8 bases and 4 bases, there was a span of 18 bases. Germline values: CDR1 SGHRS, CDR2 YFSETQ. This CDR3 contains 15 residues. The CDR3 DNA sequence: TGCGCCAGGCGGGACACTGAACTTCCCACCGGGGAGCTGTTTTTT. It encodes CARRDTELPTGELFF.

This clonotype has a count of ten or more. The chain links TRBV20-1 to TRBJ2-2; D may be TRBD1 (6 bases). V lost 6 bases and J lost 2, with 13 bases in between. The V gene's germline CDR1 is DFQATT and CDR2 SNEGSKA (reference sequence). CDR3 length equals 14 residues. DNA for the CDR3: TGCAGTGCCGCCGGGACAACTAACACCGGGGAGCTGTTTTTT. This gives the protein CSAAGTTNTGELFF.

The chain employs TRBV14 and TRBJ1-5; unclear D gene. This CDR3 has 11 residues. Germline CDR1 is SGHDN and CDR2 is FVKESK. Trimming removed 2 bases from V and 10 bases from J, with 6 bases in between. The DNA for the CDR3 is TGTGCCAGCAGCCAAAGACGACCCCAGCATTTT. It translates to CASSQRRPQHF.